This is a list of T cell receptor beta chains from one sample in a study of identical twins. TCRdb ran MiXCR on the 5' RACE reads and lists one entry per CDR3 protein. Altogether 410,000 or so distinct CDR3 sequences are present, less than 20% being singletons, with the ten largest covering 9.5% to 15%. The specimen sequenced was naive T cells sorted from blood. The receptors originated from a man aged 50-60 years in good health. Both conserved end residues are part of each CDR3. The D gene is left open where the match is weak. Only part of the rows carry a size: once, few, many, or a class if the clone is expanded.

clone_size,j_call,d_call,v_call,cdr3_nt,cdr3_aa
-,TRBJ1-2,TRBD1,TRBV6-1,TGTGCCAGCAGCCTCCGACAGGGTGGGTCCTATGGCTACACCTTC,CASSLRQGGSYGYTF
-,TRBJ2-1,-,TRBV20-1,TGCAGTGCTTCTGACACTAACCTCTACAATGAGCAGTTCTTC,CSASDTNLYNEQFF
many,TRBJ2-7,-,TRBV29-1,TGCAGCGCCGGACTATCGGGATACGAGCAGTACTTC,CSAGLSGYEQYF
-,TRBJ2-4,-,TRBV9,TGTGCCAGCAGCGTATCGGGGTCAGCTAACATTCAGTACTTC,CASSVSGSANIQYF
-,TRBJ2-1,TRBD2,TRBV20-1,TGCAGTGCTAGAGGTAGCGGGGGGATCTCCTACAATGAGCAGTTCTTC,CSARGSGGISYNEQFF
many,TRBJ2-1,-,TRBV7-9,TGTGCCAGCAGCCCTAAAGGGGCCCCTTACAATGAGCAGTTCTTC,CASSPKGAPYNEQFF
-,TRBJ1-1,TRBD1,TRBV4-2,TGTGCCAGCAGTACCACAGGGGGCGACGCTGAAGCTTTCTTT,CASSTTGGDAEAFF
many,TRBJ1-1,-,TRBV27,TGTGCCAGCAGTTCAAACAGGGTAGCTTTCTTT,CASSSNRVAFF
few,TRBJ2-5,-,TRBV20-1,TGCAGTGCTAGCGGGGGGCCCTTAAAGACCCAGTACTTC,CSASGGPLKTQYF
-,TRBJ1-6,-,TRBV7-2,TGTGCCAGCAGCTTAGTCGGACAGATAGGTTCACCCCTCCACTTT,CASSLVGQIGSPLHF
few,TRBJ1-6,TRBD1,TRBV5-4,TGTGCCAGCAGCTTGAGGGACAGGGGTCCTTCACCCCTCCACTTT,CASSLRDRGPSPLHF
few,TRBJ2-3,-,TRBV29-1,TGCAGCGCAGTTCTCCCTAGCACAGATACGCAGTATTTT,CSAVLPSTDTQYF
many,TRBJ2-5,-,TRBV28,TGTGCCAGCAGTCAATTTCAAGAGACCCAGTACTTC,CASSQFQETQYF
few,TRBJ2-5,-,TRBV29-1,TGCAGCGTCAAGGACGGGGCCCAAGAGACCCAGTACTTC,CSVKDGAQETQYF
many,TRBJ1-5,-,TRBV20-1,TGCAGTGCTAGATTGGGGGCCGGACAGCCCCAGCATTTT,CSARLGAGQPQHF
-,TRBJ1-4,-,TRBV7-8,TGTGCCAGCAGCTTAAGGAGGGATTCTAATGAAAAACTGTTTTTT,CASSLRRDSNEKLFF
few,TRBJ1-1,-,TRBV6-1,TGTGCCAGCAGCCAATGGGATCAAGGGACTGAAGCTTTCTTT,CASSQWDQGTEAFF
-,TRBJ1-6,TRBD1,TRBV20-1,TGCAGTGCTAGCCGAGGGACAGGGGATTCACCCCTCCACTTT,CSASRGTGDSPLHF
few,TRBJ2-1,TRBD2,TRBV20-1,TGCAGTGTTCTCGTTGGGTCTAGCGGGGGATATGAGCAGTTCTTC,CSVLVGSSGGYEQFF
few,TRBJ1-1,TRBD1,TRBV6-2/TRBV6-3,TGTGCCAGCAGTTACTCTTGGACAGGGGCCTTGAACACTGAAGCTTTCTTT,CASSYSWTGALNTEAFF
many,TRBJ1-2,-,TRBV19,TGTGCCAGTAGTGAGACCGGGACGGGTAACTATGGCTACACCTTC,CASSETGTGNYGYTF
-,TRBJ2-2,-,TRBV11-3,TGTGCCAGCAGCCCCCGGGGTACTCAGAACACCGGGGAGCTGTTTTTT,CASSPRGTQNTGELFF
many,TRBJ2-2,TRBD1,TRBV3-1,TGTGCCAGCAGCCAAGAGACAGGGTGGAGGTTGGGGGAGCTGTTTTTT,CASSQETGWRLGELFF
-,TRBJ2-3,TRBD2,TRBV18,TGTGCCAGCTCACCACCAAGACTAGCGGGAGGCCTCCATACGCAGTATTTT,CASSPPRLAGGLHTQYF